Described below is a single T cell receptor beta chain sequence and its context. This sample was taken from a study of blood T cell repertoires in COVID-19. Across the study: Italy, Spain and the United States were the sources of the convalescent and acute COVID-19 samples. T cells, B-cell-depleted T cells, or PBMCs provided the cDNA or gDNA that served as material.

Allocation to cohorts depended on clinical history reported by the participants. Recovery meant two consecutive negative NP/OP PCR tests, professional clearance, or resolved symptoms. Clones were read by immunoSEQ multiplex PCR, and TCRdb kept only the in-frame ones, dropping some. The sample contains about 260,000 clones, over 75% of which appear only once. CDR1 is SGHDT and CDR2 is YYEEEE in the germline V gene. This CDR3 is 14 amino acids long. Trimming stripped 0 bases from V and 9 bases from J, with 15 bases between. The receptor comes from a young woman who had recovered from COVID-19. The material sequenced was PBMCs or T cells enriched from blood (not recorded which). The gene calls are TRBV5-6 and TRBJ1-1; D gene ambiguous. CDR3 protein: CASSLGSGFVQAFF. CDR3 coding DNA: TGTGCCAGCAGCTTGGGATCGGGTTTCGTCCAAGCTTTCTTT.